A single sample gave rise to the 20 T cell receptor beta chains below, sequenced in a study of OX40 agonist ivuxolimab in advanced cancers. Method: immunoSEQ multiplex PCR; TCRdb's copy keeps in-frame clones and lacks some. The sample comprises about 80,000 clones, approximately 86% of which are singletons, and over 1.5% rests with the top ten. The sequencing here drew on CD4+ or CD8+ T cells sorted from blood, taken in a trial of the OX40 agonist ivuxolimab. The receptors originated from an adult with an advanced solid tumor such as melanoma, head and neck, liver or kidney cancer.

V gene TRBV7-2 combines with J gene TRBJ2-2; unclear D gene. CDR3 length equals 13 residues. CDR1 and CDR2 from the germline V gene are SGHTA and FQGNSA. The V end lost 4 bases, the J end lost 7 bases, and 10 bases lay between the germline ends. For the CDR3, the DNA is TGTGCCAGCAGCTCCCAGGTTGGCGGGGAGCTGTTTTTT. Translating gives CASSSQVGGELFF.

In this sample, this clone turned up a few times. The rearrangement links TRBV6-5 to TRBJ1-5; weak D call: TRBD1 (5 bases). This CDR3 spans 13 amino acids. CDR1 is MNHEY, CDR2 SVGAGI, per germline. Trimming removed 6 bases from V and 5 bases from J, with 11 bases in between. CDR3 sequence reads: CASRETEHQPQHF. In DNA form, the CDR3 reads TGTGCCAGCAGAGAGACAGAACATCAGCCCCAGCATTTT.

The V and J genes are TRBV5-1 and TRBJ2-2; D is possibly TRBD2 (6 bases). The V end was cut by 0 bases, the J end by 6 bases, with 9 bases between. Germline values: CDR1 SGHRS, CDR2 YFSETQ. The CDR3 extends over 14 amino acids. The CDR3 loop is CASSLASGAGELFF. In nucleotides, the CDR3 is TGCGCCAGCAGCTTGGCCTCGGGGGCCGGGGAGCTGTTTTTT.

The CDR3 DNA reads TGTGCCAGCAGCTTTGGCCGGGACAGGCAGTACTTC. It yields the protein CASSFGRDRQYF. The V gene is TRBV7-2, the J gene TRBJ2-7, with 7 bases matching TRBD1. With V trimmed by 3 bases and J by 9 bases, 5 bases remained unmatched. Germline V gene data show CDR1 as SGHTA and CDR2 as FQGNSA. CDR3 size: 12 residues.

The V gene is TRBV27, the J gene TRBJ1-1; possible D gene TRBD1, 6 bases. V lost 1 base and J 4 bases, leaving 19 bases between the germline ends. This CDR3 is built from 17 residues. Germline CDR1 is MNHEY and CDR2 is SMNVEV (reference sequence). CDR3 nucleotides: TGTGCCAGCAGTTTATTCCCCAGCAGACAGGTGAGCACTGAAGCTTTCTTT. This encodes CASSLFPSRQVSTEAFF.

This clone was seen a handful of times. The chain has TRBV6-1 and TRBJ2-1; 10 bases map to TRBD2. Germline V gene data show CDR1 as MNHNS and CDR2 as SASEGT. CDR3 length equals 14 residues. Unmatched junction bases numbered 9, after V lost 8 bases and J lost 8 bases. The CDR3: CASLSGRADHEQFF. As DNA, the CDR3 is TGTGCCAGCTTAAGCGGGAGGGCCGACCATGAGCAGTTCTTC.

The J gene is TRBJ1-4, the V gene TRBV28, with unresolved D. Trimming took 2 bases from V and 0 from J, leaving 10 bases between them. The CDR3 contains 16 residues. In germline, CDR1 is MDHEN, CDR2 SYDVKM. The CDR3: CASSLARQPTNEKLFF. The CDR3 nucleotides are TGTGCCAGCAGTTTAGCGCGGCAACCAACTAATGAAAAACTGTTTTTT.

This rearrangement joins TRBV19 to TRBJ1-3; D unclear. Germline V lookup: CDR1 LNHDA, CDR2 SQIVND (reference sequence). Trimming left V 0 bases short and J 0 bases short, with 3 bases between. This CDR3 has 14 amino acids. In DNA form, the CDR3 reads TGTGCCAGTAGTATAGATGACTCTGGAAACACCATATATTTT. Translating gives CASSIDDSGNTIYF.

The chain uses TRBV19 and TRBJ2-2, with D maybe TRBD2 (6 bases). Trimming left V 7 bases short and J 5 bases short, with 11 bases between. The CDR3 consists of 13 residues. The V gene's germline CDR1 is LNHDA and CDR2 SQIVND (reference sequence). The CDR3 sequence: CASTFGGTGELFF. The CDR3 bases are TGTGCCAGTACCTTCGGGGGAACCGGGGAGCTGTTTTTT.

This chain links TRBV28 with TRBJ1-5; possible D gene TRBD1, 5 bases. V gave up 3 bases and J gave up 2 bases, with 11 bases separating them. This CDR3 has 15 residues. The germline gives CDR1 MDHEN, CDR2 SYDVKM. The DNA of the CDR3 is TGTGCCAGCAGTTTCCAGGGTAGGGGCAATCAGCCCCAGCATTTT. Translated, it gives CASSFQGRGNQPQHF.

This chain connects TRBV28 to TRBJ2-7; no clear D gene. V was clipped by 4 bases and J by 3 bases, with 16 bases between them. The length of the CDR3 is 15 residues. Germline CDR1 and CDR2: MDHEN and SYDVKM. The CDR3 reads CASSSPAGSVYEQYF. The CDR3 coding sequence is TGTGCCAGCAGTTCACCGGCTGGGTCGGTCTACGAGCAGTACTTC.

The chain has TRBV5-1 and TRBJ2-1; D remains ambiguous. In germline, CDR1 is SGHRS, CDR2 YFSETQ. This CDR3 region has 12 residues. The germline V and J ends were trimmed by 4 bases and 9 bases, with 11 bases remaining between them. CDR3 nucleotide sequence: TGCGCCAGCAGCGAACCGATGGGTGAGCAGTTCTTC. Its translation is CASSEPMGEQFF.

The chain recombines TRBV28 with TRBJ2-5; D is ambiguous. Germline-derived CDR1 and CDR2 are MDHEN and SYDVKM. This CDR3 has 13 amino acids. The V gene lost 2 bases and the J gene lost 7 bases, with 11 bases spanning the gap. The DNA of the CDR3 is TGTGCCAGCAGTTTAACACGAAGGGCGACCCAGTACTTC. Its protein product is CASSLTRRATQYF. Full variable domain (rest looked up from reference TRBV28 and TRBJ2-5): DVKVTQSSRYLVKRTGEKVFLECVQDMDHENMFWYRQDPGLGLRLIYFSYDVKMKEKGDIPEGYSVSREKKERFSLILESASTNQTSMYLCASSLTRRATQYFGPGTRLLVL.

This clone was seen only a few times. The chain is built from TRBV11-3 and TRBJ2-1; D call uncertain. The V and J ends lost 8 bases and 2 bases respectively, with 13 bases between them. The CDR3 is made up of 14 amino acids. Germline values: CDR1 SGHNT, CDR2 YENEEA. The CDR3 spells CASASGAAYNEQFF. As DNA, the CDR3 is TGTGCCAGCGCCTCCGGCGCGGCCTACAATGAGCAGTTCTTC.

The chain employs TRBV4-3 and TRBJ2-7; 9 nucleotides align to TRBD1. Germline CDR1 LGHNA, CDR2 YSLEER. The CDR3 extends over 17 amino acids. With V trimmed by 0 bases and J by 2 bases, 8 bases remained unmatched. The CDR3 sequence: CASSQDLSGTGTYEQYF. The CDR3 bases are TGCGCCAGCAGCCAAGACCTATCCGGGACAGGGACCTACGAGCAGTACTTC.

The chain uses TRBV28 and TRBJ1-5; no firm D call. V lost 8 bases and J 7 bases, leaving 18 bases between the germline ends. The germline V gene has CDR1 MDHEN and CDR2 SYDVKM. The CDR3 runs to 14 residues. The CDR3 sequence: CASFEKFGYQPQHF. DNA for the CDR3: TGTGCCAGCTTCGAGAAATTCGGATACCAGCCCCAGCATTTT.

The rearrangement links TRBV23-1 to TRBJ2-1; 13 bases are a match to TRBD2. TRBV23-1 is an open reading frame, and its role is uncertain. With V trimmed by 6 bases and J by 9 bases, 20 bases remained unmatched. CDR3 size: 19 residues. The CDR3 DNA reads TGCGCCAGCAGCCCAATAAACCCGGGACTAGCGGGACCGTTGGTTGAGCAGTTCTTC. Its translation is CASSPINPGLAGPLVEQFF.

The rearrangement links TRBV5-1 to TRBJ2-7; D possibly corresponds to TRBD2 (5 bases). CDR1 is SGHRS, CDR2 YFSETQ, per germline. The V gene lost 0 bases and the J gene lost 0 bases, with 7 bases spanning the gap. The CDR3 contains 14 residues. In nucleotides, the CDR3 is TGCGCCAGCAGCTTGGGACTATCCTCCTACGAGCAGTACTTC. It encodes CASSLGLSSYEQYF.

This clone has just one count. CDR3 residues: CASSPTGLGNQPQHF. The CDR3 DNA sequence: TGTGCCAGCAGCCCTACAGGGTTGGGCAATCAGCCCCAGCATTTT. This sequence joins TRBV6-5 and TRBJ1-5; D is possibly TRBD1 (6 bases). This CDR3 is built from 15 residues. The germline gives CDR1 MNHEY, CDR2 SVGAGI. Between the trimmed V and J ends, which lost 6 bases and 2 bases, there was a span of 14 bases.

The rearrangement links TRBV18 to TRBJ2-7; D remains ambiguous. Germline V CDR1 and CDR2: KGHSH, LQKENI. This CDR3 is built from 13 residues. Trimming took 2 bases from V and 4 from J, leaving 9 bases between them. This CDR3 reads CASSPTREYEQYF. DNA for the CDR3: TGTGCCAGCTCACCAACGAGAGAATACGAGCAGTACTTC.